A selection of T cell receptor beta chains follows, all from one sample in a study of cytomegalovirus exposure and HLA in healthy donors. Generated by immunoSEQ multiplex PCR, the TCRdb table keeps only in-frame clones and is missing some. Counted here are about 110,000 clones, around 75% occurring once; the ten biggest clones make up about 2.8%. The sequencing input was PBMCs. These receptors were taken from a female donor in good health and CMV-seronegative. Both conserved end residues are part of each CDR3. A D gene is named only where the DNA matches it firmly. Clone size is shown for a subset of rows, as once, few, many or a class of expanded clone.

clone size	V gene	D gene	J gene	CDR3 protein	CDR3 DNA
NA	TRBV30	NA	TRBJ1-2	CAWSQGLNYGYTF	TGTGCCTGGAGTCAGGGCCTTAACTATGGCTACACCTTC
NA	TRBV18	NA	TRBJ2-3	CASSPPTRTDTQYF	TGTGCCAGCTCGCCTCCGACTCGCACAGATACGCAGTATTTT
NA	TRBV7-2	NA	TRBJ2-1	CASSLVAGTHNEQFF	TGTGCCAGCAGCTTAGTCGCAGGGACACACAATGAGCAGTTCTTC
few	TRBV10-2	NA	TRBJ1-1	CASSPKGGDTEAFF	TGCGCCAGCTCGCCAAAGGGGGGGGACACTGAAGCTTTCTTT
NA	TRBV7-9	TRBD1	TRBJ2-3	CASLGQGGRVAPPNTQYF	TGTGCCAGCTTGGGACAGGGAGGGAGAGTAGCGCCTCCTAATACGCAGTATTTT
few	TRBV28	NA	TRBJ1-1	CASRSRAWGEAFF	TGTGCCAGCAGAAGCAGGGCCTGGGGTGAAGCTTTCTTT
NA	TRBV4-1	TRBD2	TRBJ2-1	CASSHGTSGYNEQFF	TGCGCCAGCAGCCACGGGACTAGCGGATACAATGAGCAGTTCTTC
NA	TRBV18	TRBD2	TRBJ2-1	CASSLGLAEPYNEQFF	TGTGCCAGCTCACTCGGACTAGCCGAGCCCTACAATGAGCAGTTCTTC
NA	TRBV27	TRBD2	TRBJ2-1	CASSLGGSSYNEQFF	TGTGCCAGCAGTTTGGGCGGGAGCTCCTACAATGAGCAGTTCTTC
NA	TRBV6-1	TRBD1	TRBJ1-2	CASSESQGAGGYTF	TGTGCCAGCAGTGAGTCACAGGGGGCGGGCGGCTACACCTTC
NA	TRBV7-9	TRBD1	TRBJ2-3	CASSLGVDRGTDTQYF	TGTGCCAGCAGCTTAGGGGTGGACAGGGGTACAGATACGCAGTATTTT
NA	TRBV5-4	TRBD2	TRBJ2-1	CASSLGASGRNEQFF	TGTGCCAGCAGCTTGGGGGCTAGCGGGAGAAATGAGCAGTTCTTC
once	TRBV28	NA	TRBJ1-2	CASSLGNYGYTF	TGTGCCAGCAGTTTAGGCAACTATGGCTACACCTTC
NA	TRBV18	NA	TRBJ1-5	CASSPLGGREPQHF	TGTGCCAGCTCACCCCTCGGGGGGCGAGAGCCCCAGCATTTT
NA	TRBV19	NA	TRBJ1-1	CASSISGIGNTEAFF	TGTGCCAGTAGTATTTCAGGGATCGGGAACACTGAAGCTTTCTTT
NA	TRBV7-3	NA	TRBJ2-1	CASSLLPREQQFF	TGTGCCAGCAGCTTACTCCCGAGGGAGCAGCAGTTCTTC
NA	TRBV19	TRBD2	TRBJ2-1	CASSIGASGTNEQFF	TGTGCCAGTAGTATTGGGGCTAGCGGGACGAATGAGCAGTTCTTC
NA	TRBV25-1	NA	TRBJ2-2	CASSASGHSHTGELFF	TGTGCCAGCAGTGCCTCTGGACACTCTCACACCGGGGAGCTGTTTTTT
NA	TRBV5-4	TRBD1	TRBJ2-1	CASSSPGQGNEQFF	TGTGCCAGCAGCTCCCCGGGACAGGGAAATGAGCAGTTCTTC
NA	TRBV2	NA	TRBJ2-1	CASSGRDPIHEQFF	TGTGCCAGCAGTGGGCGGGACCCCATTCATGAGCAGTTCTTC
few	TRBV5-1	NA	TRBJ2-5	CASSPGSLGETQYF	TGCGCCAGCAGCCCAGGGTCCCTGGGGGAGACCCAGTACTTC
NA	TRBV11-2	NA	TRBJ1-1	CASSSKLNTEAFF	TGTGCCAGCAGCTCCAAATTGAACACTGAAGCTTTCTTT
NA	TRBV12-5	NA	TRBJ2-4	CASGAWGDIQYF	TGTGCTAGTGGTGCATGGGGGGACATTCAGTACTTC
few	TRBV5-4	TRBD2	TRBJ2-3	CASSLGGGRAWADTQYF	TGTGCCAGCAGCTTAGGTGGCGGGAGGGCCTGGGCAGATACGCAGTATTTT
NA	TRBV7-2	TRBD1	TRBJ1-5	CASSLASTGGYSNQPQHF	TGTGCCAGCAGCTTAGCTTCGACAGGGGGCTATAGCAATCAGCCCCAGCATTTT
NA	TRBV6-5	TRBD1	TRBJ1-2	CASREGATIYGYTF	TGTGCCAGCAGAGAGGGGGCGACAATCTATGGCTACACCTTC
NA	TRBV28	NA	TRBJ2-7	CASSSLLGLYEQYF	TGTGCCAGCAGTTCCCTCCTAGGACTCTACGAGCAGTACTTC
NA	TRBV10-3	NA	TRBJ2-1	CAISESGGGNEQFF	TGTGCCATCAGTGAGTCCGGGGGTGGCAATGAGCAGTTCTTC
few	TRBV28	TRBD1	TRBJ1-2	CASTPVGGLGYTF	TGTGCCAGCACCCCCGTAGGGGGCCTCGGCTACACCTTC
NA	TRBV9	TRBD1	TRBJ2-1	CASSTKQGVGNEQFF	TGTGCCAGCAGCACCAAACAGGGGGTAGGTAATGAGCAGTTCTTC
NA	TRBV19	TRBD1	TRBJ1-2	CASSPAWTGEGYTF	TGTGCCAGTAGTCCTGCATGGACAGGGGAGGGCTACACCTTC
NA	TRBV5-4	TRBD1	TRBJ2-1	CASSPGTGGRLYNEQFF	TGTGCCAGCAGCCCCGGGACAGGGGGCAGGTTGTACAATGAGCAGTTCTTC
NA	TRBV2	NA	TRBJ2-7	CASSEEQIEQYF	TGTGCCAGCAGTGAAGAACAAATCGAGCAGTACTTC
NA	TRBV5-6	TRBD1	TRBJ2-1	CASSPGTAYNEQFF	TGTGCCAGCAGCCCCGGGACAGCCTACAATGAGCAGTTCTTC
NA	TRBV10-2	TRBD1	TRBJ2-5	CASSPGTGGAGNARYF	TGCGCCAGCAGTCCCGGGACAGGGGGCGCGGGTAATGCCCGGTACTTC
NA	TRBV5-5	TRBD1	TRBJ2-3	CASSRSGQGAGDTQYF	TGTGCCAGCAGCCGGAGTGGACAGGGGGCAGGGGATACGCAGTATTTT
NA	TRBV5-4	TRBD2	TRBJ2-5	CASSLAWAGGETQYF	TGTGCCAGCAGCTTGGCCTGGGCGGGGGGAGAGACCCAGTACTTC
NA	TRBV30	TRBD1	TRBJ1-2	CAWSPGTAINYGYTF	TGTGCCTGGAGTCCAGGGACAGCCATTAACTATGGCTACACCTTC
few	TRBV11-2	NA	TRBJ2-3	CASSLGRGGTDTQYF	TGTGCCAGCAGCTTAGGTCGGGGTGGCACAGATACGCAGTATTTT
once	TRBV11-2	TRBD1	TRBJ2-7	CASSLRDRGLPYEQYF	TGTGCCAGCAGCTTAAGGGACAGGGGATTACCCTACGAGCAGTACTTC
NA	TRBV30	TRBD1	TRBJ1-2	CAWMGWRVLDEDRGWVYGYTF	TGTGCCTGGATGGGATGGCGCGTTTTGGATGAGGACAGGGGTTGGGTCTATGGCTACACCTTC
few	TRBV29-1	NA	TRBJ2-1	CSVRFSGEAEQFF	TGCAGCGTACGATTCTCCGGGGAGGCTGAGCAGTTCTTC
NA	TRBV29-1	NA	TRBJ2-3	CSVADGARDLDTQYF	TGCAGCGTCGCTGATGGGGCCAGGGACTTAGATACGCAGTATTTT
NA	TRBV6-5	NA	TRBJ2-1	CASSQGNEQFF	TGTGCCAGCAGCCAGGGCAATGAGCAGTTCTTC
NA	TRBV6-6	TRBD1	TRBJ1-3	CASSRGTGVGGNTIYF	TGTGCCAGCAGTAGGGGGACAGGGGTTGGTGGAAACACCATATATTTT
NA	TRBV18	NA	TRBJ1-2	CARPIPLAGGENYGYTF	TGTGCCAGACCGATACCCCTCGCGGGGGGGGAGAACTATGGCTACACCTTC
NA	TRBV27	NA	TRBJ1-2	CASSLGPGDGYTF	TGTGCCAGCAGTTTAGGCCCGGGGGATGGCTACACCTTC
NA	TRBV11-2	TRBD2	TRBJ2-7	CASSSSSGGSYEQYF	TGTGCCAGCAGCTCGTCTAGCGGGGGCTCCTACGAGCAGTACTTC